Listed below are T cell receptor beta chains from one sample, sequenced in a study of cytomegalovirus exposure and HLA in healthy donors. Measured with immunoSEQ multiplex PCR; TCRdb has only the in-frame clones, and not every one. Among roughly 200,000 clones listed, 78% were seen once. What was sequenced was PBMCs. The receptors derive from a female donor in good health and CMV-seronegative. The CDR3 runs from the conserved cysteine through the conserved F or W. A D gene is named only where the DNA matches it firmly. Where a row states a size, it is once, few, many or the class of an expanded clone; other rows omit it.

TRBJ2-3	15	NA	TRBD2	TRBV6-6	CASSLSGAHTDTQYF	TGTGCCAGCAGTCTTAGCGGGGCCCACACAGATACGCAGTATTTT
TRBJ1-5	15	few	NA	TRBV5-6	CASSLDQGRNQPQHF	TGTGCCAGCAGCTTGGATCAGGGGAGAAATCAGCCCCAGCATTTT
TRBJ2-3	16	NA	TRBD2	TRBV6-1	CASSESPGGSTDTQYF	TGTGCCAGCAGTGAAAGTCCGGGAGGTTCCACAGATACGCAGTATTTT
TRBJ2-7	14	NA	TRBD1	TRBV6-5	CASSSTGDTYEQYF	TGTGCCAGCAGTTCAACAGGGGATACCTACGAGCAGTACTTC
TRBJ2-2	16	once	TRBD1	TRBV11-2	CASRPGLTGDTGELFF	TGTGCCAGCAGGCCAGGGTTGACAGGGGATACCGGGGAGCTGTTTTTT
TRBJ2-2	14	NA	NA	TRBV28	CASSYGMGTGELFF	TGTGCCAGCAGTTACGGGATGGGAACCGGGGAGCTGTTTTTT
TRBJ2-7	14	NA	TRBD1	TRBV6-1	CASSVNRGPYEQYF	TGTGCCAGCAGTGTAAACAGGGGGCCCTACGAGCAGTACTTC
TRBJ1-2	12	NA	NA	TRBV2	CASMRQSYGYTF	TGTGCCAGCATGCGGCAGTCCTATGGCTACACCTTC
TRBJ2-6	15	few	NA	TRBV11-3	CASSAQGSGANVLTF	TGTGCCAGCAGCGCCCAGGGTTCTGGGGCCAACGTCCTGACTTTC
TRBJ2-7	15	NA	TRBD1	TRBV6-6	CASSPSGQGAGEQYF	TGTGCCAGCAGTCCGTCGGGACAGGGGGCCGGGGAGCAGTACTTC
TRBJ2-2	16	NA	NA	TRBV7-8	CASSSRGGADTGELFF	TGTGCCAGCAGCTCAAGAGGGGGGGCGGACACCGGGGAGCTGTTTTTT
TRBJ2-7	15	NA	NA	TRBV11-3	CASSSPDGKTYEQYF	TGTGCCAGCAGCTCACCTGACGGGAAAACCTACGAGCAGTACTTC
TRBJ2-5	13	NA	NA	TRBV2	CASSGGGSETQYF	TGTGCCAGCAGTGGGGGGGGCTCAGAGACCCAGTACTTC
TRBJ1-2	14	NA	NA	TRBV5-1	CASSATGGAQGYTF	TGCGCCAGCAGCGCCACCGGGGGGGCGCAAGGCTACACCTTC
TRBJ2-1	18	NA	NA	TRBV7-9	CASSLGELTGSSYNEQFF	TGTGCCAGCAGCTTAGGGGAGCTAACGGGAAGCTCCTACAATGAGCAGTTCTTC
TRBJ1-5	13	NA	NA	TRBV28	CASRVGASQPQHF	TGTGCCAGCAGAGTCGGAGCGAGCCAGCCCCAGCATTTT
TRBJ2-2	14	NA	NA	TRBV6-1	CASSELTGSGELFF	TGTGCCAGCAGTGAACTAACAGGGTCCGGGGAGCTGTTTTTT
TRBJ2-5	15	NA	NA	TRBV29-1	CSVDTENNSQETQYF	TGCAGCGTTGACACGGAGAACAACTCCCAAGAGACCCAGTACTTC
TRBJ1-6	13	NA	NA	TRBV19	CASGSSYNSPLHF	TGTGCCAGTGGGAGCTCCTATAATTCACCCCTCCACTTT
TRBJ2-1	13	few	NA	TRBV29-1	CSVERTGNNEQFF	TGCAGCGTCGAGCGTACAGGAAACAATGAGCAGTTCTTC
TRBJ2-5	12	few	NA	TRBV14	CASSPLGETQYF	TGTGCCAGCAGCCCCCTCGGGGAGACCCAGTACTTC
TRBJ1-2	16	NA	NA	TRBV19	CASSPNRVHGMRGHTF	TGTGCCAGTAGCCCTAACAGGGTTCACGGTATGAGGGGCCACACCTTC
TRBJ2-1	16	few	TRBD2	TRBV4-1	CASSQPTSGSKNEQFF	TGCGCCAGCAGCCAACCGACGAGCGGGAGTAAGAATGAGCAGTTCTTC
TRBJ2-3	16	NA	NA	TRBV5-1	CASSLNIRGGTDTQYF	TGCGCCAGCAGCCTGAATATCAGGGGAGGCACAGATACGCAGTATTTT
TRBJ1-1	15	NA	NA	TRBV12-5	CASGSSGLGNTEAFF	TGTGCTAGTGGTTCATCAGGGCTTGGGAACACTGAAGCTTTCTTT
TRBJ2-7	15	NA	TRBD2	TRBV6-1	CASTSGRAGGYEQYF	TGTGCCAGCACTAGCGGGAGGGCCGGGGGTTACGAGCAGTACTTC
TRBJ1-3	16	NA	NA	TRBV6-6	CASFGAGAPSGNTIYF	TGTGCCAGCTTCGGGGCAGGGGCGCCCTCTGGAAACACCATATATTTT
TRBJ2-7	13	NA	NA	TRBV6-5	CASSYFRGIEQYF	TGTGCCAGCAGTTACTTTCGGGGGATCGAGCAGTACTTC
TRBJ2-1	15	once	NA	TRBV5-1	CASSLGGRGNNEQFF	TGCGCCAGCAGCTTGGGAGGGCGGGGAAACAATGAGCAGTTCTTC
TRBJ1-5	14	NA	TRBD1	TRBV25-1	CASSGGTGWQPQHF	TGTGCCAGCAGTGGGGGGACAGGGTGGCAGCCCCAGCATTTT
TRBJ2-5	15	NA	TRBD1	TRBV9	CASSGRGTGEETQYF	TGTGCCAGCAGCGGACGCGGGACAGGGGAAGAGACCCAGTACTTC
TRBJ2-7	12	few	NA	TRBV21-1	CASSKLRGEQYF	TGTGCCAGCAGCAAACTCAGGGGCGAGCAGTACTTC
TRBJ2-1	13	NA	TRBD2	TRBV7-9	CASGLATYGEQFF	TGTGCCAGTGGACTAGCGACCTATGGGGAGCAGTTCTTC
TRBJ2-1	16	NA	TRBD2	TRBV7-9	CASSLSLAGAYNEQFF	TGTGCCAGCAGCTTATCTTTAGCGGGGGCTTACAATGAGCAGTTCTTC
TRBJ2-3	15	few	TRBD2	TRBV5-1	CASSPGLAGGGTQYF	TGCGCCAGCAGCCCGGGACTAGCGGGGGGAGGAACGCAGTATTTT
TRBJ2-1	16	NA	TRBD2	TRBV6-6	CASSSRSGGAGNEQFF	TGTGCCAGCAGCTCTCGGAGCGGGGGGGCCGGGAATGAGCAGTTCTTC
TRBJ2-5	15	NA	TRBD2	TRBV4-1	CASSPSGGALETQYF	TGCGCCAGCAGCCCTAGCGGGGGGGCCCTGGAGACCCAGTACTTC
TRBJ2-7	14	once	NA	TRBV7-9	CASSFEGTTNEQYF	TGTGCCAGCAGCTTTGAAGGGACAACTAACGAGCAGTACTTC
TRBJ2-1	13	NA	TRBD2	TRBV9	CASSPKRESEQFF	TGTGCCAGCAGCCCAAAGCGGGAAAGTGAGCAGTTCTTC
TRBJ2-3	16	NA	TRBD2	TRBV28	CASSSPAGGGTDTQYF	TGTGCCAGCAGTTCTCCAGCGGGAGGGGGCACAGATACGCAGTATTTT
TRBJ2-1	14	few	TRBD2	TRBV11-2	CASSSTSGYNEQFF	TGTGCCAGCAGCTCGACTAGCGGTTACAATGAGCAGTTCTTC
TRBJ2-1	16	NA	TRBD2	TRBV7-9	CASSPTSGRAIDEQFF	TGTGCCAGCAGCCCGACTAGCGGGAGGGCCATAGATGAGCAGTTCTTC
TRBJ2-1	15	NA	TRBD1	TRBV27	CASSQGTGNYNEQFF	TGTGCCAGCAGTCAAGGGACAGGAAACTACAATGAGCAGTTCTTC
TRBJ2-7	15	once	TRBD2	TRBV27	CASSLGTSGTYEQYF	TGTGCCAGCAGTTTAGGGACTAGCGGAACCTACGAGCAGTACTTC
TRBJ2-6	19	NA	TRBD1	TRBV27	CASSLFLRDSRTGANVLTF	TGTGCCAGCAGTTTATTCCTCCGGGACAGTCGTACTGGGGCCAACGTCCTGACTTTC
TRBJ1-2	15	few	TRBD1	TRBV7-2	CASSPTGVGGYGYTF	TGTGCCAGCAGCCCAACAGGGGTTGGGGGCTATGGCTACACCTTC
TRBJ2-7	14	NA	NA	TRBV21-1	CASSNETPSYEQYF	TGTGCCAGCAGCAATGAGACTCCGTCCTACGAGCAGTACTTC
TRBJ1-1	16	NA	TRBD1	TRBV11-1	CASSSYGQGADTEAFF	TGTGCCAGCAGCTCCTACGGACAGGGGGCAGACACTGAAGCTTTCTTT
TRBJ2-1	17	once	TRBD1	TRBV7-2	CASSLVGGQGRHNEQFF	TGTGCCAGCAGCTTAGTGGGCGGACAGGGAAGACACAATGAGCAGTTCTTC
TRBJ2-1	15	few	NA	TRBV15	CATSRVRTDYNEQFF	TGTGCCACCAGCAGAGTACGGACAGACTACAATGAGCAGTTCTTC
TRBJ2-7	15	NA	NA	TRBV7-2	CASSFGGGEFYEQYF	TGTGCCAGCAGCTTCGGAGGCGGGGAATTTTACGAGCAGTACTTC
TRBJ2-7	18	NA	TRBD2	TRBV5-1	CASSLFAGLAGGPLEQYF	TGCGCCAGCAGCTTGTTCGCGGGACTAGCGGGAGGCCCCCTCGAGCAGTACTTC
TRBJ2-5	15	once	TRBD2	TRBV30	CAWGGTSGGAGTQYF	TGTGCCTGGGGGGGCACTAGCGGGGGGGCCGGGACCCAGTACTTC
TRBJ2-7	13	NA	NA	TRBV18	CASSPQATSEQYF	TGTGCCAGCTCACCACAAGCAACGAGCGAGCAGTACTTC
TRBJ1-1	13	NA	NA	TRBV19	CASSQQVNTEAFF	TGTGCCAGTAGTCAACAGGTGAACACTGAAGCTTTCTTT
TRBJ2-7	15	NA	NA	TRBV11-3	CASSPEGGAGKVRYF	TGTGCCAGCAGCCCGGAGGGGGGGGCAGGGAAGGTAAGGTACTTC
TRBJ2-5	15	NA	NA	TRBV5-1	CASSLVGRGAETQYF	TGCGCCAGCAGCTTGGTCGGCAGGGGGGCGGAGACCCAGTACTTC
TRBJ2-3	19	NA	TRBD2	TRBV29-1	CSVEDPGTSGDFSTDTQYF	TGCAGCGTTGAAGATCCGGGGACTAGCGGAGACTTTAGCACAGATACGCAGTATTTT
TRBJ2-3	16	NA	TRBD2	TRBV5-1	CASSVGLAGGVDTQYF	TGCGCCAGCAGCGTCGGACTAGCGGGGGGAGTGGATACGCAGTATTTT